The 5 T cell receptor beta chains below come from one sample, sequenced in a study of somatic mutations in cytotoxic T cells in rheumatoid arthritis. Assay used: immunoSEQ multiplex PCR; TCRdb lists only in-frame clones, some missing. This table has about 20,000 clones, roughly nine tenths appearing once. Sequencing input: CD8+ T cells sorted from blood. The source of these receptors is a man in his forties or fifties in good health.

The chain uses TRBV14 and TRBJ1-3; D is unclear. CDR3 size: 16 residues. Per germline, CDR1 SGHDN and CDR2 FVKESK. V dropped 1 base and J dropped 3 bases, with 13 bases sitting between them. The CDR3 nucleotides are TGTGCCAGCAGCCAAGCGGTGGCAGCATTTGGAAACACCATATATTTT. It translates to CASSQAVAAFGNTIYF. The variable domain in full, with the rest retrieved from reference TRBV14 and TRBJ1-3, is EAGVTQFPSHSVIEKGQTVTLRCDPISGHDNLYWYRRVMGKEIKFLLHFVKESKQDESGMPNNRFLAERTGGTYSTLKVQPAELEDSGVYFCASSQAVAAFGNTIYFGEGSWLTVV.

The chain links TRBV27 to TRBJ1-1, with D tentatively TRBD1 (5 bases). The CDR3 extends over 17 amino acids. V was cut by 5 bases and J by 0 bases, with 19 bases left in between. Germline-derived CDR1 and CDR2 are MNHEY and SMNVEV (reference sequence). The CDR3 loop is CASSKIRGPAMNTEAFF. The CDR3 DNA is TGTGCCAGCAGTAAGATAAGGGGACCAGCCATGAACACTGAAGCTTTCTTT.

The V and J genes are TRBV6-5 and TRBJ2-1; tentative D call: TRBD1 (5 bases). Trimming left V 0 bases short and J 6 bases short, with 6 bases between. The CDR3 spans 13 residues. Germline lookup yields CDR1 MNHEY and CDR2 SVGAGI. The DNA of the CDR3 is TGTGCCAGCAGTTACTCGACAGCCAATGAGCAGTTCTTC. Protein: CASSYSTANEQFF.

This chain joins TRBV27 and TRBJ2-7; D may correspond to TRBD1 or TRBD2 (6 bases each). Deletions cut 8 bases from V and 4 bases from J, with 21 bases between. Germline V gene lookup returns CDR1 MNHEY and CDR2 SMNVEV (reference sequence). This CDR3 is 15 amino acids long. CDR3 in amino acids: CASGGTGSRGYEQYF. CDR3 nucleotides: TGTGCCAGCGGGGGAACAGGGTCGCGGGGTTACGAGCAGTACTTC.

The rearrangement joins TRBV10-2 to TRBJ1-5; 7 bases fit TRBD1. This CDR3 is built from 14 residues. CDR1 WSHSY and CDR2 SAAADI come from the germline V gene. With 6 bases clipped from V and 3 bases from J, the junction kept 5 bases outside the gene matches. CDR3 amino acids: CASSLTGNNQPQHF. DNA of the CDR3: TGCGCCAGCAGCCTGACAGGGAACAATCAGCCCCAGCATTTT.